These 27 T cell receptor beta chains were sequenced from one sample in a study of T-cell memory formation after mild COVID-19. TCRdb analysed the 5' RACE reads with MiXCR anew, one entry per CDR3 protein. This sample yields 470,000 or so distinct CDR3 sequences, of which approximately 18% are seen a single time; 20% to 25% belongs to the top ten. Sequencing was done on a sample of PBMCs or a T cell subset sorted from them (not recorded which). These receptors originate from a man aged 18 to 29 who had mild COVID-19 (a few samples of this study predate the infection). Cell type and time point are not known.

This chain connects TRBV6-5 to TRBJ2-2, with D hard to call. CDR1 and CDR2 (germline): MNHEY, SVGAGI. Trimming took off 0 bases at V and 8 bases at J, with 4 bases between the two ends. This CDR3 has 12 amino acids. The CDR3 region has the DNA TGTGCCAGCAGTTACTCTGGGGGGGAGCTGTTTTTT. Protein sequence: CASSYSGGELFF.

This chain uses TRBV7-2 with TRBJ1-1, with a possible D match to TRBD1 (6 bases). This CDR3 spans 12 amino acids. The V end lost 5 bases, the J end lost 6 bases, and 10 bases lay between the germline ends. The germline V gene has CDR1 SGHTA and CDR2 FQGNSA. CDR3: CASSLRTAEAFF. CDR3 nucleotides: TGTGCCAGCAGCCTTCGGACAGCTGAAGCTTTCTTT.

This clonotype has just a few counts. The chain combines TRBV4-1 with TRBJ2-1; no definite D call. The CDR3 extends over 15 amino acids. Per germline, CDR1 MGHRA and CDR2 YSYEKL. Trimming cost V 2 bases and J 3 bases, with 11 bases left between them. The CDR3 reads CASSQLGKRYNEQFF. CDR3 nucleotide sequence: TGCGCCAGCAGCCAACTTGGCAAACGCTACAATGAGCAGTTCTTC.

The V and J genes are TRBV11-3 and TRBJ2-7; D gene uncertain. CDR3 size: 15 residues. CDR1 is SGHNT and CDR2 is YENEEA in the germline V gene. Trimming took off 4 bases at V and 7 bases at J, with 20 bases between the two ends. The CDR3 DNA reads as TGTGCCAGCAGCTCTCCTGGAGCTGGCATAGTGGAGCAGTACTTC. This gives the protein CASSSPGAGIVEQYF.

This clonotype was observed a handful of times. The V call is TRBV6-5, the J call TRBJ2-2, with 8 bases matching TRBD2. After removal of 2 bases from V and 3 bases from J, the junction contained 2 bases not matched to a gene. This CDR3 contains 15 residues. Germline values: CDR1 MNHEY, CDR2 SVGAGI. DNA for the CDR3: TGTGCCAGCAGTTACGAAGCGGGGGACACCGGGGAGCTGTTTTTT. It encodes CASSYEAGDTGELFF.

The chain is built from TRBV28 and TRBJ2-5; possibly TRBD1 for D (6 bases). Germline CDR1 is MDHEN and CDR2 is SYDVKM. CDR3 size: 15 residues. Trimming pared 0 bases from V and 0 bases from J, leaving 8 bases between. The CDR3 nucleotides read TGTGCCAGCAGTTTATGGACAGGCGACCAAGAGACCCAGTACTTC. It is translated as CASSLWTGDQETQYF.

This clonotype was counted between two and nine times. V usage is TRBV20-1 and J usage is TRBJ1-3, with D unresolved. V lost 6 bases and J lost 4, with 10 bases in between. The CDR3 has 12 amino acids. Germline V gene lookup returns CDR1 DFQATT and CDR2 SNEGSKA (reference sequence). CDR3 protein: CSATGSGNTIYF. For the CDR3, the DNA is TGCAGTGCCACGGGGTCGGGAAACACCATATATTTT.

The chain is built from TRBV6-5 and TRBJ1-2; no clear D gene. Germline V lookup: CDR1 MNHEY, CDR2 SVGAGI. The CDR3 covers 13 residues. The V gene lost 0 bases and the J gene lost 3 bases, with 5 bases spanning the gap. The CDR3 DNA reads as TGTGCCAGCAGTTACTCGAAGGACTATGGCTACACCTTC. This sequence encodes CASSYSKDYGYTF.

This clonotype was counted a few times. This rearrangement joins TRBV5-1 to TRBJ2-1; 7 bases match TRBD2. In germline, CDR1 is SGHRS, CDR2 YFSETQ. The CDR3 is made up of 16 amino acids. The ends lost 3 bases at V and 4 bases at J; junction bases unmatched: 10. CDR3: CASSSLSRGDYNEQFF. CDR3 bases: TGCGCCAGCAGCTCCCTCTCTCGGGGGGATTACAATGAGCAGTTCTTC.

This chain connects TRBV4-1 to TRBJ2-7, with D possibly being TRBD1 or TRBD2 (5 bases each). Germline V gene lookup returns CDR1 MGHRA and CDR2 YSYEKL. This CDR3 is built from 17 residues. The V and J ends lost 4 bases and 0 bases respectively, with 19 bases between them. The CDR3, as DNA: TGCGCCAGCAGCCGCTTCGGGGTGGGGCTGAGCTCCTACGAGCAGTACTTC. Its translation is CASSRFGVGLSSYEQYF.

V gene TRBV5-1 combines with J gene TRBJ1-6; TRBD1 aligns across 9 bases. The CDR3 is 15 residues long. Germline V gene data show CDR1 as SGHRS and CDR2 as YFSETQ. V trimming: 4 bases; J trimming: 7 bases; junction bases outside the gene matches: 6. The CDR3 nucleotides read TGCGCCAGCAGCCTTTGGACAGGGGCCAATTCACCCCTCCACTTT. Its protein is CASSLWTGANSPLHF.

This clonotype is a singleton in its sample. The chain carries TRBV29-1 and TRBJ1-3; TRBD1 is a possible D gene (6 bases). CDR1 SQVTM and CDR2 ANQGSEA come from the germline V gene. The CDR3 is 16 amino acids. Trimming cost V 1 base and J 0 bases, with 13 bases left between them. The CDR3 sequence is CSVEVTGRLSGNTIYF. The DNA of the CDR3 is TGCAGCGTTGAAGTGACAGGCCGCCTCTCTGGAAACACCATATATTTT.

The V call is TRBV7-2, the J call TRBJ2-3; possibly TRBD1 or TRBD2 for D (6 bases each). V lost 7 bases and J lost 8, with 13 bases in between. Germline V gives CDR1 SGHTA, CDR2 FQGNSA. The CDR3 is 12 residues long. The CDR3 reads CASTPGASTQYF. DNA for the CDR3: TGTGCCAGCACCCCGGGGGCAAGTACGCAGTATTTT.

This clonotype was detected a few times. This rearrangement joins TRBV7-9 to TRBJ1-1; D gene uncertain. This CDR3 contains 15 residues. V gave up 2 bases and J gave up 0 bases, with 10 bases separating them. Germline assignment: CDR1 SEHNR and CDR2 FQNEAQ (reference sequence). CDR3 loop: CASSLWNTLNTEAFF. CDR3 bases: TGTGCCAGCAGCTTATGGAACACTTTGAACACTGAAGCTTTCTTT. Supplemented by reference TRBV7-9 and TRBJ1-1, the full variable domain reads DTGVSQNPRHKITKRGQNVTFRCDPISEHNRLYWYRQTLGQGPEFLTYFQNEAQLEKSRLLSDRFSAERPKGSFSTLEIQRTEQGDSAMYLCASSLWNTLNTEAFFGQGTRLTVV.

This clonotype was counted only a few times. The rearrangement uses TRBV5-1 and TRBJ1-2; TRBD1 is a possible D gene (5 bases). V was clipped by 4 bases and J by 4 bases, with 11 bases between them. This CDR3 contains 13 residues. Germline CDR1 is SGHRS and CDR2 is YFSETQ. The CDR3 spells CASSPRDAYGYTF. The CDR3 DNA is TGCGCCAGCAGCCCCAGGGACGCCTATGGCTACACCTTC.

The chain uses TRBV2 and TRBJ1-5, with 8 bases matching TRBD1. V was pared by 5 bases and J by 5 bases, with 5 bases of the junction left unmatched. From germline, CDR1 is SNHLY and CDR2 FYNNEI. The CDR3 loop spans 14 amino acids. This chain's CDR3 is CASSYDRGHQPQHF. CDR3 in DNA: TGTGCCAGCAGTTATGACAGGGGACATCAGCCCCAGCATTTT. Filled out from reference TRBV2 and TRBJ1-5, the complete variable domain reads EPEVTQTPSHQVTQMGQEVILRCVPISNHLYFYWYRQILGQKVEFLVSFYNNEISEKSEIFDDQFSVERPDGSNFTLKIRSTKLEDSAMYFCASSYDRGHQPQHFGDGTRLSIL.

This clonotype was found a few times. The J gene is TRBJ1-1, the V gene TRBV5-6; no clear D. Germline V gives CDR1 SGHDT, CDR2 YYEEEE. The CDR3 is 14 amino acids. V was pared by 5 bases and J by 5 bases, with 16 bases between. CDR3 nucleotide sequence: TGTGCCAGCAGGGAGTGGCCGGGAGATACTGAAGCTTTCTTT. It encodes CASREWPGDTEAFF. Full variable domain (remainder filled in from reference TRBV5-6 and TRBJ1-1): DAGVTQSPTHLIKTRGQQVTLRCSPKSGHDTVSWYQQALGQGPQFIFQYYEEEERQRGNFPDRFSGHQFPNYSSELNVNALLLGDSALYLCASREWPGDTEAFFGQGTRLTVV.

The gene calls are TRBV5-4 and TRBJ1-1; D is unresolved. The V end was cut by 6 bases, the J end by 1 base, with 7 bases between. The V gene's germline CDR1 is SGHNT and CDR2 YYREEE (reference sequence). CDR3 size: 12 residues. The CDR3 sequence: CASTTPNTEAFF. The CDR3 DNA reads TGTGCCAGCACCACCCCGAACACTGAAGCTTTCTTT. Together with reference TRBV5-4 and TRBJ1-1, the CDR3 gives the full variable domain: ETGVTQSPTHLIKTRGQQVTLRCSSQSGHNTVSWYQQALGQGPQFIFQYYREEENGRGNFPPRFSGLQFPNYSSELNVNALELDDSALYLCASTTPNTEAFFGQGTRLTVV.

This clonotype was counted a few times. V usage is TRBV5-4 and J usage is TRBJ1-2; D is uncertain. Deletions cut 0 bases from V and 5 bases from J, with 5 bases between. Germline V lookup: CDR1 SGHNT, CDR2 YYREEE (reference sequence). CDR3 length: 12 amino acids. This CDR3 is CASSLVPYGYTF. The CDR3, as DNA: TGTGCCAGCAGCTTGGTTCCTTATGGCTACACCTTC.

The chain joins TRBV7-3 to TRBJ2-3; D gene uncertain. The CDR3 totals 18 residues. Germline assignment: CDR1 SGHTA and CDR2 FQGTGA. The V and J ends lost 0 bases and 0 bases respectively, with 16 bases between them. The DNA of the CDR3 is TGTGCCAGCAGCTTAACGCCCCGCATCAGTGCTAGCACAGATACGCAGTATTTT. This encodes CASSLTPRISASTDTQYF.

This clonotype was recorded once. A much larger clone lies a single base off, so this may be a read error. The chain uses TRBV12-3 or TRBV12-4 and TRBJ1-2, with D possibly TRBD1 on 5 matching bases. V dropped 5 bases and J dropped 6 bases, with 16 bases sitting between them. CDR3 length equals 14 residues. CDR3 nucleotide sequence: TGTGCCAGCAGTCTCCAGGGAATTTGGGATGGCTACACCTTC. Translated: CASSLQGIWDGYTF.

This clonotype was found many times. The V gene is TRBV7-8, the J gene TRBJ2-5; TRBD1 agrees at 8 bases. The germline V gene encodes CDR1 SGHVS and CDR2 FQNEAQ. The V and J ends lost 6 bases and 5 bases, in that order; junction bases with no gene match: 8. The CDR3 is 14 amino acids. Written as DNA, the CDR3 is TGTGCCAGCAGTCCCCAGGGGGCGGGGGAGACCCAGTACTTC. Translation gives CASSPQGAGETQYF.

Note on this clonotype: A read error is possible here, since a much larger clone lies one base away. The chain has TRBV29-1 and TRBJ2-6; D remains unclear. The CDR3 is 13 amino acids. Per the germline V gene, CDR1 is SQVTM and CDR2 is ANQGSEA. V was trimmed by 6 bases and J by 0 bases, leaving 6 bases between them. Here the CDR3 DNA reads TGCAGCGTGGCTTTCTCTGGGGCCAACGTCCTGACTTTC. This gives the protein CSVAFSGANVLTF.

The gene calls are TRBV24-1 and TRBJ2-6; D gene uncertain. The ends were cut back, 10 bases at V and 2 bases at J, with 17 bases in the middle. The CDR3 totals 16 residues. The germline V gene encodes CDR1 KGHDR and CDR2 SFDVKD. The CDR3 DNA reads as TGTGCCACTTCCGAAGGGTGGGGTCCTGGGGCCAACGTCCTGACTTTC. Its protein is CATSEGWGPGANVLTF.

V usage is TRBV11-2 and J usage is TRBJ2-4; D is possibly TRBD2 (6 bases). The CDR3 runs to 17 residues. Germline V gives CDR1 SGHAT, CDR2 FQNNGV. The V end was cut by 5 bases, the J end by 0 bases, with 17 bases between. The CDR3: CASSPYGGAGAKNIQYF. The DNA of the CDR3 is TGTGCCAGCAGCCCATATGGCGGGGCGGGAGCCAAAAACATTCAGTACTTC.

The chain employs TRBV19 and TRBJ2-3, with D possibly being TRBD2 (5 bases). V was clipped by 6 bases and J by 4 bases, with 14 bases between them. This CDR3 has 14 amino acids. Germline-derived CDR1 and CDR2 are LNHDA and SQIVND (reference sequence). CDR3 coding DNA: TGTGCCAGTAGCTTAGGGAGTTTGGCAGATACGCAGTATTTT. Translating gives CASSLGSLADTQYF.

V and J are TRBV24-1 and TRBJ2-3; 8 nucleotides line up with TRBD2. V lost 4 bases to trimming and J lost 3 bases; unmatched junction nucleotides: 17. The CDR3 is 19 amino acids. The germline V gene encodes CDR1 KGHDR and CDR2 SFDVKD. This CDR3 reads CATSDGVKQGLAGTDTQYF. CDR3 DNA sequence: TGTGCCACCAGTGACGGTGTTAAACAGGGATTAGCGGGGACAGATACGCAGTATTTT.